This entry lists 19 T cell receptor beta chains sequenced from one sample in a study of CD8+CD57+ T cells in acquired aplastic anemia. Investigators profiled TCR beta VDJ and CDR3 from genomic DNA template. Via MiXCR, TCRdb re-called the reads, giving one row per CDR3 protein. The data contain 200,000 or so distinct CDR3 sequences, around 47% of them singletons. For sequencing, patients were chosen who had shown expansion of CD8+CD57+ cells by flow cytometry. The specimen was sorted CD4+, CD8+, or CD8+CD57+ T cells (not recorded which) from PBMCs. Every receptor here comes from a human donor with aplastic anemia.

The V and J genes are TRBV6-1 and TRBJ1-3; unclear D gene. In germline, CDR1 is MNHNS, CDR2 SASEGT. Deletions cut 2 bases from V and 4 bases from J, with 9 bases between. The CDR3 has 14 residues. The CDR3 sequence is CASSETGLGNTIYF. The CDR3 nucleotides are TGTGCCAGCAGTGAAACCGGTCTGGGAAACACCATATATTTT.

This clonotype was counted only a few times. The gene calls are TRBV24-1 and TRBJ1-5; perhaps TRBD1 as D (6 bases). The ends were cut back, 9 bases at V and 0 bases at J, with 14 bases in the middle. The germline V gene encodes CDR1 KGHDR and CDR2 SFDVKD. The CDR3 spans 15 residues. CDR3 in DNA: TGTGCCACCCTAGAGGACAGCCATAGCAATCAGCCCCAGCATTTT. Amino acid sequence: CATLEDSHSNQPQHF.

The chain couples TRBV11-1 to TRBJ1-1, with 8 positions matching TRBD1. V shed 4 bases and J 1 base; nucleotides not matched to a gene: 8. This CDR3 has 16 residues. CDR1 and CDR2 from the germline V gene are SGHAT and FQDESV (reference sequence). The CDR3 nucleotides read TGTGCCAGCAGCTCCAGGGGGCTCGGGAAGAACACTGAAGCTTTCTTT. As protein: CASSSRGLGKNTEAFF. The full variable domain, rest sourced from reference TRBV11-1 and TRBJ1-1, is EAEVAQSPRYKITEKSQAVAFWCDPISGHATLYWYRQILGQGPELLVQFQDESVVDDSQLPKDRFSAERLKGVDSTLKIQPAELGDSAMYLCASSSRGLGKNTEAFFGQGTRLTVV.

This clonotype has only a few counts. The rearrangement joins TRBV29-1 to TRBJ1-2, with 8 bases that match TRBD1. This CDR3 spans 13 amino acids. The V segment lost 6 bases and the J segment 3 bases; nucleotides outside the gene matches: 6. Germline CDR1 reads SQVTM; CDR2 reads ANQGSEA. CDR3 bases: TGCAGCGTCCGGACAGGGAGGGACTATGGCTACACCTTC. Its translation: CSVRTGRDYGYTF.

This clonotype was counted ten times or more. The J gene is TRBJ1-2, the V gene TRBV20-1, with 7 bases lining up with TRBD1. The CDR3 is made up of 14 amino acids. V shed 3 bases, J shed 4 bases, and the junction held 8 bases outside the gene matches. Germline CDR1 reads DFQATT; CDR2 reads SNEGSKA (reference sequence). The CDR3 is CSARWGQGGYGYTF. The CDR3 nucleotides read TGCAGTGCTAGGTGGGGGCAGGGGGGCTATGGCTACACCTTC.

The rearrangement joins TRBV15 to TRBJ1-2; TRBD1 is a possible D gene (5 bases). The CDR3 has 13 residues. The V and J ends lost 6 bases and 4 bases respectively, with 12 bases between them. CDR1 is LNHNV, CDR2 YYDKDF, per germline (reference sequence). The CDR3 loop is CATRGVTPYGYTF. CDR3 coding DNA: TGTGCCACCAGAGGGGTAACCCCCTATGGCTACACCTTC.

The rearrangement uses TRBV19 and TRBJ2-4, with D perhaps matching TRBD2 (5 bases). The V gene lost 2 bases and the J gene lost 0 bases, with 11 bases spanning the gap. This CDR3 contains 16 residues. From germline, CDR1 is LNHDA and CDR2 SQIVND (reference sequence). CDR3 sequence reads: CASSINAGLAKNIQYF. The CDR3 DNA reads as TGTGCCAGTAGTATAAACGCAGGACTAGCCAAAAACATTCAGTACTTC.

The chain combines TRBV15 with TRBJ2-5; 15 bases map to TRBD2. This CDR3 contains 16 residues. In germline, CDR1 is LNHNV, CDR2 YYDKDF (reference sequence). The trim removed 1 base at V and 4 bases at J, leaving 1 base unmatched. CDR3 region: CATSRGGLAGGETQYF. In DNA, the CDR3 is TGTGCCACCAGCAGAGGGGGACTAGCGGGAGGAGAGACCCAGTACTTC.

This chain uses TRBV6-1 with TRBJ1-2; a possible D gene is TRBD1 (6 bases). This CDR3 is built from 15 residues. Germline CDR1 and CDR2: MNHNS and SASEGT. V gave up 6 bases and J gave up 2 bases, with 16 bases separating them. The CDR3 DNA follows: TGTGCCAGCAGGGGAGGGACATCGTTAAACTATGGCTACACCTTC. As protein: CASRGGTSLNYGYTF.

This clonotype was observed a few times. The chain joins TRBV29-1 to TRBJ2-2; 8 nucleotides align to TRBD1. CDR1 is SQVTM, CDR2 ANQGSEA, per germline. The CDR3 is made up of 15 amino acids. V lost 5 bases and J lost 1; bases outside the gene matches: 6. The CDR3 protein is CSVHLTGENTGELFF. As DNA, the CDR3 is TGCAGCGTTCATCTGACAGGGGAGAACACCGGGGAGCTGTTTTTT.

The sample holds many counts of this clonotype. The chain has TRBV5-1 and TRBJ1-5; a weak D match, TRBD1 (5 bases). This CDR3 is built from 14 residues. Germline V CDR1 and CDR2: SGHRS, YFSETQ. V was cut by 4 bases and J by 5 bases, with 13 bases left in between. CDR3 region: CASSLGDGYQPQHF. The CDR3 DNA reads as TGCGCCAGCAGCCTGGGGGACGGTTATCAGCCCCAGCATTTT.

This clonotype was counted a few times. This chain links TRBV6-2 or TRBV6-3 with TRBJ2-4; D call uncertain. Germline V gene sequence: CDR1 MNHEY, CDR2 SVGEGT. The CDR3 extends over 14 amino acids. The ends were cut back, 4 bases at V and 0 bases at J, with 7 bases in the middle. This CDR3 is CASSFSTAKNIQYF. The CDR3 DNA sequence: TGTGCCAGCAGTTTTTCCACAGCCAAAAACATTCAGTACTTC.

Details on this clonotype: A read error is possible here, since a much larger clone lies one base away. Lacking the conserved final phenylalanine or tryptophan, this CDR3 likely reflects a read error. The gene calls are TRBV5-1 and TRBJ2-7; TRBD1 aligns across 8 bases. The CDR3 totals 18 residues. Germline assignment: CDR1 SGHRS and CDR2 YFSETQ. J gave up 6 bases and V 4 bases, and 21 bases lay outside the gene matches. The CDR3 coding sequence is TGCGCCAGCAGCACGAACCCCCTTACAGGGGGAGTACCGCGCGAGCAGTACCTC. This translates into CASSTNPLTGGVPREQYL.

This clonotype was observed a handful of times. The V and J genes are TRBV15 and TRBJ1-5; D gene unclear. The V end was cut by 0 bases, the J end by 7 bases, with 13 bases between. Germline V gene lookup returns CDR1 LNHNV and CDR2 YYDKDF (reference sequence). The CDR3 extends over 15 amino acids. The CDR3: CATSRERAGRQPQHF. The CDR3 DNA reads TGTGCCACCAGCAGAGAAAGGGCAGGTCGGCAGCCCCAGCATTTT.

This clonotype occurred once. The rearrangement uses TRBV7-3 and TRBJ2-7; TRBD2 might be the D (6 bases). Germline lookup yields CDR1 SGHTA and CDR2 FQGTGA. This CDR3 spans 16 amino acids. V lost 6 bases to trimming and J lost 1 base, with 19 bases between them. The CDR3 reads CASSTPGGAGSYEQYF. The CDR3 nucleotides read TGTGCCAGCAGTACGCCCGGAGGCGCGGGGTCCTACGAGCAGTACTTC.

The genes are TRBV24-1 and TRBJ2-1, with a weak D call TRBD2 (5 bases). The length of the CDR3 is 16 residues. The germline gives CDR1 KGHDR, CDR2 SFDVKD. V was clipped by 4 bases and J by 6 bases, with 18 bases between them. CDR3 bases: TGTGCCACCAGTGACCCCCTCCGACGGGATGGCAATGAGCAGTTCTTC. This sequence encodes CATSDPLRRDGNEQFF.

This clonotype appeared many times. This chain connects TRBV24-1 to TRBJ1-3; D is possibly TRBD1 (5 bases). The ends were cut back, 8 bases at V and 0 bases at J, with 13 bases in the middle. Germline lookup yields CDR1 KGHDR and CDR2 SFDVKD. This CDR3 has 15 amino acids. The CDR3 DNA sequence: TGTGCCACCACCCCGGGGGACGGCTCTGGAAACACCATATATTTT. Its protein is CATTPGDGSGNTIYF.

The chain recombines TRBV25-1 with TRBJ1-1; D gene uncertain. The CDR3 runs to 12 residues. Germline-derived CDR1 and CDR2 are MGHDK and SYGVNS. Trimming cost V 10 bases and J 1 base, with 10 bases left between them. The CDR3, as DNA: TGTGCCACCAGACCTGGGAACACTGAAGCTTTCTTT. As protein: CATRPGNTEAFF. Looking up the rest from reference TRBV25-1 and TRBJ1-1 gives the full variable domain: EADIYQTPRYLVIGTGKKITLECSQTMGHDKMYWYQQDPGMELHLIHYSYGVNSTEKGDLSSESTVSRIRTEHFPLTLESARPSHTSQYLCATRPGNTEAFFGQGTRLTVV.

The chain recombines TRBV20-1 with TRBJ2-7, with TRBD2 identical over 15 bases. V was clipped by 1 base and J by 2 bases; unmatched bases: 0. Germline V CDR1 and CDR2: DFQATT, SNEGSKA (reference sequence). There are 15 residues in the CDR3. The CDR3 DNA is TGCAGTGCTAGAGGGACTAGCGGGAGGGCCTACGAGCAGTACTTC. Protein: CSARGTSGRAYEQYF.